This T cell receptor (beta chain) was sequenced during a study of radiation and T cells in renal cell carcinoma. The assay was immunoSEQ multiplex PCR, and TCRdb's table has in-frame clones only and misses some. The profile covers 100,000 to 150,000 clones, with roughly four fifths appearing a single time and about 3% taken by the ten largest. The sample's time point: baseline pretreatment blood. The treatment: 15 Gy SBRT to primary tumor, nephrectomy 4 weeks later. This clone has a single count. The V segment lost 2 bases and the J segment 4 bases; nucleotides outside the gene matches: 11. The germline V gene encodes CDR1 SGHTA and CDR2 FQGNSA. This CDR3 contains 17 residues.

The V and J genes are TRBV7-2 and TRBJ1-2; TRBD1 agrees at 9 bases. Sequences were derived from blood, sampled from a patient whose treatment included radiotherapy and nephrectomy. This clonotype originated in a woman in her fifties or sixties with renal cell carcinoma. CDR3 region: CASSLSMGQGGFYGYTF. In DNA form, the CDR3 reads TGTGCCAGCAGCTTATCCATGGGACAGGGAGGGTTCTATGGCTACACCTTC.